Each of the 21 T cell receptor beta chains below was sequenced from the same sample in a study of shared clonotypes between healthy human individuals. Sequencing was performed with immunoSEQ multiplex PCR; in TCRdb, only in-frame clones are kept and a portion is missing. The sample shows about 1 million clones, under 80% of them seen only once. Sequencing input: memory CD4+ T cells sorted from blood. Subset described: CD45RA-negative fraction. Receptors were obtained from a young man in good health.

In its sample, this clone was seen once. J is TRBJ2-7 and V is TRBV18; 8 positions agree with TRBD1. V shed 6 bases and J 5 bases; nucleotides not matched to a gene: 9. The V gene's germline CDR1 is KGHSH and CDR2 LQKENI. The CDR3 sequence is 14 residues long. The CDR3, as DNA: TGTGCCAGCTCCGGACAGGGAGCCCCGGACGAGCAGTACTTC. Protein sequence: CASSGQGAPDEQYF.

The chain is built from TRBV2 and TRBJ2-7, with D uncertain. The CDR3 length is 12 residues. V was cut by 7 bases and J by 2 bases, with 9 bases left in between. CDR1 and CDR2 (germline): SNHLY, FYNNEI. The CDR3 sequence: CASTTDTYEQYF. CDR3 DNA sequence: TGTGCCAGCACGACTGATACCTACGAGCAGTACTTC.

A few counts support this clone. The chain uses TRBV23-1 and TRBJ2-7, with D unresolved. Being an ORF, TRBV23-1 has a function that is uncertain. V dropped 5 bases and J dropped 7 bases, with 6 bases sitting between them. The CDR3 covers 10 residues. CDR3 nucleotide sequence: TGCGCCAGCAGTATTATAGAGCAGTACTTC. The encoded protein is CASSIIEQYF.

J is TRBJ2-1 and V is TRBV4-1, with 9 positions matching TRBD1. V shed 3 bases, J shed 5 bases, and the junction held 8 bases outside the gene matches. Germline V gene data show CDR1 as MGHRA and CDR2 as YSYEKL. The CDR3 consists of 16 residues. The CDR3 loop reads CASSQGGQGLDNEQFF. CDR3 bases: TGCGCCAGCAGCCAGGGCGGACAGGGGCTTGACAATGAGCAGTTCTTC.

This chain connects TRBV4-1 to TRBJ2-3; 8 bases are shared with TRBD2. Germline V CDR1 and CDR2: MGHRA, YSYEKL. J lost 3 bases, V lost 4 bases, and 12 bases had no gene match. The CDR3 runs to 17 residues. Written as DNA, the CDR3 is TGCGCCAGCAGCCTTTATTCCGGGAGCGGGGGTACAGATACGCAGTATTTT. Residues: CASSLYSGSGGTDTQYF.

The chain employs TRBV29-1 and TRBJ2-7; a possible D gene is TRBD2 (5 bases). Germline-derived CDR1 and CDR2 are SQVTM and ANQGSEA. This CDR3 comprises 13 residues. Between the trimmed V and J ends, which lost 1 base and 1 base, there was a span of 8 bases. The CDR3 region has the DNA TGCAGCGTTGAAGGGACTTTATCCTACGAGCAGTACTTC. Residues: CSVEGTLSYEQYF.

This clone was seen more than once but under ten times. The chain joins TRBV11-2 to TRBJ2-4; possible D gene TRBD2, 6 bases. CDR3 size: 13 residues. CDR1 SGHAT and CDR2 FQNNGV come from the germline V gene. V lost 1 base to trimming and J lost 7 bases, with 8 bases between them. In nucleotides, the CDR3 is TGTGCCAGCAGCTTAGGGGGGAGGAACATTCAGTACTTC. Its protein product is CASSLGGRNIQYF. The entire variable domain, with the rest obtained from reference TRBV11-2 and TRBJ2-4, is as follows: EAGVAQSPRYKIIEKRQSVAFWCNPISGHATLYWYQQILGQGPKLLIQFQNNGVVDDSQLPKDRFSAERLKGVDSTLKIQPAKLEDSAVYLCASSLGGRNIQYFGAGTRLSVL.

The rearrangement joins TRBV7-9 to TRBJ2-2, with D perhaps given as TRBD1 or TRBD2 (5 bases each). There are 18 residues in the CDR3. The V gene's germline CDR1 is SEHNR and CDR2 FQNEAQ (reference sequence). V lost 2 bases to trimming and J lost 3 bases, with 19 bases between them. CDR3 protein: CASSLLPPGRRDTGELFF. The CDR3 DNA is TGTGCCAGCAGCTTACTTCCCCCGGGACGGCGCGACACCGGGGAGCTGTTTTTT.

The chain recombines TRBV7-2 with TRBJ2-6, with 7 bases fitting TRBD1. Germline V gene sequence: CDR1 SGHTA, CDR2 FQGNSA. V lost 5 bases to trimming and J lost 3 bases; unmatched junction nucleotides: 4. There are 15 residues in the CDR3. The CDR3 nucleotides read TGTGCCAGCAGCCTAGGGGGCGGTGGGGCCAACGTCCTGACTTTC. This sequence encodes CASSLGGGGANVLTF.

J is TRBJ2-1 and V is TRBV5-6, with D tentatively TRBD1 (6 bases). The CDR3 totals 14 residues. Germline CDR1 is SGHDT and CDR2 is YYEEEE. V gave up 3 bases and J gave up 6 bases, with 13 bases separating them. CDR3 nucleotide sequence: TGTGCCAGCAGCTCCCGGACAGAATTCAATGAGCAGTTCTTC. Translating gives CASSSRTEFNEQFF.

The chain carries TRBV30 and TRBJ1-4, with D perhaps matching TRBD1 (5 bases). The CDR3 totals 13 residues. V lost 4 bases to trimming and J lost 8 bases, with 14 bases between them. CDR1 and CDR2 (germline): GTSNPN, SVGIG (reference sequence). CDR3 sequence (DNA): TGTGCCTGGATAGGACAATCGGGCGAAAAACTGTTTTTT. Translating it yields CAWIGQSGEKLFF. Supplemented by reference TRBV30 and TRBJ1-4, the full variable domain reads SQTIHQWPATLVQPVGSPLSLECTVEGTSNPNLYWYRQAAGRGLQLLFYSVGIGQISSEVPQNLSASRPQDRQFILSSKKLLLSDSGFYLCAWIGQSGEKLFFGSGTQLSVL.

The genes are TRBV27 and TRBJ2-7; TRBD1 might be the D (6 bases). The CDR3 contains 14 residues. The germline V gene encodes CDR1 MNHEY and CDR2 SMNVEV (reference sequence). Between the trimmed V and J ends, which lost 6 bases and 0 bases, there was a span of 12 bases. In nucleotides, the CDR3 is TGTGCCAGCAGAGCCCCACAGGGCTCCTACGAGCAGTACTTC. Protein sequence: CASRAPQGSYEQYF.

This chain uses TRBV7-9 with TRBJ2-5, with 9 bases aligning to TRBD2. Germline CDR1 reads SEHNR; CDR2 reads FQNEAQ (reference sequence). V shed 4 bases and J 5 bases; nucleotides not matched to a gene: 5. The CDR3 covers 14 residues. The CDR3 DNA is TGTGCCAGCAGCTCAGCGGGGGGCTGGGAGACCCAGTACTTC. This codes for CASSSAGGWETQYF.

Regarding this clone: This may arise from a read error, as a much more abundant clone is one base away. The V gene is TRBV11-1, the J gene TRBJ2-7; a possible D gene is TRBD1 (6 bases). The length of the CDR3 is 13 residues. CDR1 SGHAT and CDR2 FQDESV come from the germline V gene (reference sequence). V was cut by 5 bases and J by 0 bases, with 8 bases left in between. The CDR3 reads CASSRDTSYEQYF. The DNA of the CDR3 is TGTGCCAGCAGCCGGGACACCTCCTACGAGCAGTACTTC.

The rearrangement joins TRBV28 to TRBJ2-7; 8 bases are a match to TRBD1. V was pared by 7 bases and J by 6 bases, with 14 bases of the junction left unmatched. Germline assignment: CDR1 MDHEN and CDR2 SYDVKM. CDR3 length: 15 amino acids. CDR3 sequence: CASNLAGTGTREQYF. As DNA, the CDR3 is TGTGCCAGCAACTTAGCCGGGACAGGAACTCGCGAGCAGTACTTC.

This CDR3 is CASSGGLLNNEQFF. The DNA for the CDR3 is TGTGCCAGCAGCGGCGGACTCCTAAACAATGAGCAGTTCTTC. This chain uses TRBV9 with TRBJ2-1; D is possibly TRBD2 (5 bases). Germline CDR1 SGDLS, CDR2 YYNGEE. The ends were cut back, 3 bases at V and 5 bases at J, with 12 bases in the middle. This CDR3 comprises 14 residues.

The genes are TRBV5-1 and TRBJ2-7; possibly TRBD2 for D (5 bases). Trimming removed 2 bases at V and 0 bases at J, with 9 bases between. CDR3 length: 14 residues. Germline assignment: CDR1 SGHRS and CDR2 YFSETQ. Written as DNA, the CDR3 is TGCGCCAGCAGCTTCGTTGGGAGCTCCTACGAGCAGTACTTC. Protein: CASSFVGSSYEQYF.

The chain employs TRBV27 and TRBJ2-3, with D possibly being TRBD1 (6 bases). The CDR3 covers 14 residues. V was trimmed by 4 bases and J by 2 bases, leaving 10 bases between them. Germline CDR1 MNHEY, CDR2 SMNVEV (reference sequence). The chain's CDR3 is CASSSWTVTDTQYF. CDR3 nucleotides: TGTGCCAGCAGTTCCTGGACAGTCACAGATACGCAGTATTTT.

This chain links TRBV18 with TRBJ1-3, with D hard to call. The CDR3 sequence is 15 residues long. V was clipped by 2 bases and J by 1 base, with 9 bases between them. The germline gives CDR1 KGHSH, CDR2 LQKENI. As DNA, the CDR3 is TGTGCCAGCTCACCAGGGATCGAATCTGGAAACACCATATATTTT. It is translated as CASSPGIESGNTIYF.

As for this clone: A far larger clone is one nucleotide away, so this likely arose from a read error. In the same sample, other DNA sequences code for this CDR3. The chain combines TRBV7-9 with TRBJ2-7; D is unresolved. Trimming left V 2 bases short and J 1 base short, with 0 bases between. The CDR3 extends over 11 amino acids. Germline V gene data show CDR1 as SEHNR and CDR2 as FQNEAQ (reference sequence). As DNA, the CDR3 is TGTGCCAGCAGCTTATCCTACGAGCAGTACTTC. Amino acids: CASSLSYEQYF.

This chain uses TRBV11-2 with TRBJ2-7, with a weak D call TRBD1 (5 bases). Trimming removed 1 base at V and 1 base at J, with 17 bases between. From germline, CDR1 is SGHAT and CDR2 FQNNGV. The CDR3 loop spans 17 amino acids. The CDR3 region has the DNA TGTGCCAGCAGCTTAGGTATAGGGCAGGGTGTATCCTACGAGCAGTACTTC. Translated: CASSLGIGQGVSYEQYF.